A selection of T cell receptor beta chains follows, all from one sample in a study of beta chain features in type 1 diabetes. Clones were read by immunoSEQ multiplex PCR, and TCRdb kept only the in-frame ones, dropping some. The sample shows around 400,000 clones, 10% to 15% of them seen only once. The source material was naive CD4+ T cells from blood. The receptors shown here come from a man between 18 and 29 years old in good health. Each CDR3 is given with its conserved first and last residue. The D gene is left open where the match is weak. The size field is filled for only some rows; it gives once, few, many or a size class.

>TRBV28|15|NA|TRBJ2-3|TRBD2
TGTGCCAGCCACTTAGCGGGAGCCTCCCGAGATACGCAGTATTTT
CASHLAGASRDTQYF
>TRBV30|11|few|TRBJ1-2|NA
TGTGCCTGGACAGCTAACTATGGCTACACCTTC
CAWTANYGYTF
>TRBV6-5|14|few|TRBJ1-6|TRBD1
TGTGCCAGCAGTTACGACAGGGCGAATTCACCCCTCCACTTT
CASSYDRANSPLHF
>TRBV18|13|NA|TRBJ2-7|NA
TGTGCCAGCTCACCAGGCACCAACTACGAGCAGTACTTC
CASSPGTNYEQYF
>TRBV28|15|few|TRBJ2-7|NA
TGTGCCAGCAGAGGCTCCGGGGGACTCCCCTACGAGCAGTACTTC
CASRGSGGLPYEQYF
>TRBV28|15|few|TRBJ2-7|NA
TGTGCCAGCAGCCCTCGTCCCAGGTTTCCCTACGAGCAGTACTTC
CASSPRPRFPYEQYF
>TRBV30|11|NA|TRBJ2-7|NA
TGTGCCTGGGGGGACACTACCGAGCAGTACTTC
CAWGDTTEQYF
>TRBV20-1|11|once|TRBJ1-1|NA
TGCAGTGCTCGGGAGGGCACTGAAGCTTTCTTT
CSAREGTEAFF
>TRBV9|15|few|TRBJ2-5|TRBD1
TGTGCCAGCAGCCCCGACGGGACAGGGGGGGAGACCCAGTACTTC
CASSPDGTGGETQYF
>TRBV6-5|12|NA|TRBJ2-7|NA
TGTGCCAGCAGTCGAGTGACAGGCGAGCAGTACTTC
CASSRVTGEQYF
>TRBV5-1|13|few|TRBJ2-3|NA
TGCGCCAGCGGGAGGGGGGGCCCAGATACGCAGTATTTT
CASGRGGPDTQYF
>TRBV7-6|15|few|TRBJ1-5|NA
TGTGCCAGCAGCTTATCCAGGGATAGCAATCAGCCCCAGCATTTT
CASSLSRDSNQPQHF
>TRBV5-1|15|few|TRBJ1-5|TRBD1
TGCGCCAGCAGCGTGACAGGGGGCGCGGATCAGCCCCAGCATTTT
CASSVTGGADQPQHF
>TRBV28|15|NA|TRBJ2-1|TRBD2
TGTGCCAGCAGTTCCGGCGGGGGTTCCTACAATGAGCAGTTCTTC
CASSSGGGSYNEQFF
>TRBV18|14|NA|TRBJ1-5|NA
TGTGCCAGCTCCCCGACGGGGTGGAATCAGCCCCAGCATTTT
CASSPTGWNQPQHF
>TRBV10-3|13|NA|TRBJ1-1|TRBD1
TGTGCCATCACCTCAGGACAGGGGGCATCAGCTTTCTTT
CAITSGQGASAFF
>TRBV2|12|NA|TRBJ2-1|TRBD2
TGTGCCAGCAGACCCGGACTAGCCATAGAGTTCTTC
CASRPGLAIEFF
>TRBV4-3|16|NA|TRBJ1-2|NA
TGCGCCAGCAGCCAAGGGCGACTAGCCCGTCATCATGGCTACACCTTC
CASSQGRLARHHGYTF
>TRBV19|16|few|TRBJ2-2|NA
TGTGCCAGTAGTCTTTCGGGGGGCCGGAGGACCGGGGAGCTGTTTTTT
CASSLSGGRRTGELFF
>TRBV5-1|16|few|TRBJ2-3|TRBD2
TGCGCCAGCAGCTTCCGGAATACTAGGGAGGGAGATACGCAGTATTTT
CASSFRNTREGDTQYF
>TRBV18|15|few|TRBJ1-1|TRBD1
TGTGCCAGCTCACCCACAGGGGGCACGACGACTGAAGCTTTCTTT
CASSPTGGTTTEAFF
>TRBV5-6|13|few|TRBJ1-2|NA
TGTGCCAGCAGCTTGGGACAGCCCTATGGCTACACCTTC
CASSLGQPYGYTF
>TRBV7-2|16|few|TRBJ2-7|NA
TGTGCCAGCAGCTTAGTGTCGGGGGTCAGCTCCTACGAGCAGTACTTC
CASSLVSGVSSYEQYF
>TRBV6-4|17|few|TRBJ1-5|NA
TGTGCCAGCAGTGAACTCCTCGGCGGCTATAGCAATCAGCCCCAGCATTTT
CASSELLGGYSNQPQHF
>TRBV4-2|15|few|TRBJ2-1|TRBD1
TGTGCCAGCAGCCAAGAGGGACAGGGGGTCAATGAGCAGTTCTTC
CASSQEGQGVNEQFF
>TRBV27|16|few|TRBJ2-3|NA
TGTGCCAGCAGCCGCCTCGCGGCAGGGGGCACAGATACGCAGTATTTT
CASSRLAAGGTDTQYF
>TRBV7-9|14|few|TRBJ2-1|TRBD2
TGTGCCAGCGGGGGAGGGCCATCCTACAATGAGCAGTTCTTC
CASGGGPSYNEQFF
>TRBV7-2|15|NA|TRBJ1-2|NA
TGTGCCAGCAGCTTTGACAGGACAAGTAACTATGGCTACACCTTC
CASSFDRTSNYGYTF
>TRBV28|15|NA|TRBJ2-3|TRBD1
TGTGCCAGCAGTTCCCCGGGACAGGGCACAGATACGCAGTATTTT
CASSSPGQGTDTQYF
>TRBV28|12|NA|TRBJ1-1|NA
TGTGCCAGCAGTTTCCAACGGACTGAAGCTTTCTTT
CASSFQRTEAFF
>TRBV18|15|NA|TRBJ2-3|NA
TGTGCCAGCTCACCACCCGGCCTAGTGACAGATACGCAGTATTTT
CASSPPGLVTDTQYF
>TRBV7-2|14|few|TRBJ1-2|TRBD1
TGTGCCAGCAGCTTAGGGCAGGGGGCGAGGGGCTACACCTTC
CASSLGQGARGYTF
>TRBV11-2|15|NA|TRBJ2-7|TRBD2
TGTGCCAGCAGAAGGACTAGCGGGGGTCCTTACGAGCAGTACTTC
CASRRTSGGPYEQYF
>TRBV14|13|few|TRBJ2-5|NA
TGTGCCAGCAGCCGAGCGGGACACGAGACCCAGTACTTC
CASSRAGHETQYF
>TRBV30|14|NA|TRBJ2-2|NA
TGTGCCTGGAGTGCTGGACTCAACACCGGGGAGCTGTTTTTT
CAWSAGLNTGELFF
>TRBV7-3|15|few|TRBJ2-5|NA
TGTGCCAGCAGCCCCGGCAGGGGAAAGGGAGAGACCCAGTACTTC
CASSPGRGKGETQYF
>TRBV7-3|16|few|TRBJ2-3|TRBD2
TGTGCCAGCAGCTTATACGGGACTAGCAGAACAGATACGCAGTATTTT
CASSLYGTSRTDTQYF
>TRBV11-2|16|few|TRBJ2-7|NA
TGTGCCAGCAGCTCGGTCCGGGACACTAACTCCTACGAGCAGTACTTC
CASSSVRDTNSYEQYF
>TRBV7-9|14|few|TRBJ2-2|NA
TGTGCCAGCAGCTTAGGACAGATCACCGGGGAGCTGTTTTTT
CASSLGQITGELFF
>TRBV4-2|16|few|TRBJ2-1|TRBD2
TGTGCCAGCAGCCAAGACTCGGGAGGGCCATGGAATGAGCAGTTCTTC
CASSQDSGGPWNEQFF
>TRBV5-1|16|few|TRBJ2-1|TRBD2
TGCGCCAGCAGCTTGAATTCGGGAGGGACTAGGGATGAGCAGTTCTTC
CASSLNSGGTRDEQFF
>TRBV13|14|few|TRBJ2-7|NA
TGTGCCAGCATGGAGGGAGGAAGCGCCTACGAGCAGTACTTC
CASMEGGSAYEQYF
>TRBV27|15|NA|TRBJ2-2|TRBD2
TGTGCCAGCAGCCACGAGGGACTAACGACCGGGGAGCTGTTTTTT
CASSHEGLTTGELFF
>TRBV28|15|NA|TRBJ2-5|TRBD1
TGTGCCAGCAGTTTCCAGCAAGGGACAGGGGAGACCCAGTACTTC
CASSFQQGTGETQYF
>TRBV7-2|15|NA|TRBJ2-5|TRBD1
TGTGCCAGCAGATCAGGGACAGGGTGGCAAGAGACCCAGTACTTC
CASRSGTGWQETQYF